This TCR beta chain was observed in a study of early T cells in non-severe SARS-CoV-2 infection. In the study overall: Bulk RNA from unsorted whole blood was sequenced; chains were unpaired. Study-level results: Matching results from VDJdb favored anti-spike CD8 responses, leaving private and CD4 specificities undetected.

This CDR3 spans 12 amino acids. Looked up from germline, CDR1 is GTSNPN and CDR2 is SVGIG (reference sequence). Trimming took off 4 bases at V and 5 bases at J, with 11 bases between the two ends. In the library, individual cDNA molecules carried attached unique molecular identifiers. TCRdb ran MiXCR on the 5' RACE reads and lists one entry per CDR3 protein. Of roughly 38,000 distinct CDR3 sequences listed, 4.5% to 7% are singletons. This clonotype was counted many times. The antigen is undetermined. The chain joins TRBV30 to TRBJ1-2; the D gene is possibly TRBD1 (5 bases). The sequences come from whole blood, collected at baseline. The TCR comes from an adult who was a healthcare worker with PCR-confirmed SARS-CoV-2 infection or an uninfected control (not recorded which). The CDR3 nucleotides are TGTGCCTGGACCCTTGGGACTTATGGCTACACCTTC. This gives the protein CAWTLGTYGYTF.